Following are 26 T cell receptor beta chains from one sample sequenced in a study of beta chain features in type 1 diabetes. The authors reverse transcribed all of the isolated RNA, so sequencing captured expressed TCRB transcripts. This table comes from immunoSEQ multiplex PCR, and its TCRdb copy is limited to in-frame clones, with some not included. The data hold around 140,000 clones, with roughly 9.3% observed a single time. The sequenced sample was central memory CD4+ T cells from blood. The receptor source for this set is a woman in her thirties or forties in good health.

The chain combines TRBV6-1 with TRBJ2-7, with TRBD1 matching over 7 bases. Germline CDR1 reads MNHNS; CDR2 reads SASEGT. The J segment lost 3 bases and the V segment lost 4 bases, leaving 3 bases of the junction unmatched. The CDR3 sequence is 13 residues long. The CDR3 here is CASSGGQRYEQYF. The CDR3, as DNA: TGTGCCAGCAGTGGGGGACAGCGCTACGAGCAGTACTTC.

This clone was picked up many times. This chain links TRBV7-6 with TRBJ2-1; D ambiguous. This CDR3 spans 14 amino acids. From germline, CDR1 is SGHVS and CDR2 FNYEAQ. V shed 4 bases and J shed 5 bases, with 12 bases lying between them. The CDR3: CASSSLLSNNEQFF. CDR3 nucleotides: TGTGCCAGCAGCTCCCTTTTGAGTAACAATGAGCAGTTCTTC.

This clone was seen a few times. The CDR3 sequence is CASSSASGGIYNEQFF. CDR3 nucleotides: TGTGCCAGCAGCTCCGCCTCAGGAGGGATTTACAATGAGCAGTTCTTC. This chain joins TRBV7-6 and TRBJ2-1; TRBD2 is a possible D gene (6 bases). The germline CDR1 and CDR2 sequences are SGHVS and FNYEAQ. The CDR3 is 16 residues long. Trimming shortened V by 4 bases and J by 4 bases, and 17 bases separated the two germline ends.

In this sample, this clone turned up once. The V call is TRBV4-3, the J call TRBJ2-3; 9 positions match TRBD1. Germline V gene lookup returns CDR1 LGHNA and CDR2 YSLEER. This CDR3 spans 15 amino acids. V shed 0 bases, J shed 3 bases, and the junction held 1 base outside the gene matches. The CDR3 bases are TGCGCCAGCAGCCAAGAACAGGGGGCAACAGATACGCAGTATTTT. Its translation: CASSQEQGATDTQYF.

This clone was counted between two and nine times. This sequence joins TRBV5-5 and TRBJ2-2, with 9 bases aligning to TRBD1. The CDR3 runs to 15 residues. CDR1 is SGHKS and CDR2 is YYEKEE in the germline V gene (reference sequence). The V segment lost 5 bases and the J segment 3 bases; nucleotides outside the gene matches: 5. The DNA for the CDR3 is TGTGCCAGCAGACCACAGGGGGCCGACACCGGGGAGCTGTTTTTT. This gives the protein CASRPQGADTGELFF.

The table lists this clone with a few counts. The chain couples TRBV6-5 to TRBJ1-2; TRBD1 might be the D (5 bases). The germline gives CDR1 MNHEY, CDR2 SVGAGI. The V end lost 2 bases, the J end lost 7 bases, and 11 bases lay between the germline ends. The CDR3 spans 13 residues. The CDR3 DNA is TGTGCCAGCAGTTACGATGGGGGGGGTGGCTACACCTTC. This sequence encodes CASSYDGGGGYTF.

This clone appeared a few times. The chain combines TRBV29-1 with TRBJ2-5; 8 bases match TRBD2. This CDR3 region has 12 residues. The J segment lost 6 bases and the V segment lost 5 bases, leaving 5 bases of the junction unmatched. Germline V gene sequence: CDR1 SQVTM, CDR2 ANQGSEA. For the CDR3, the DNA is TGCAGCGTTCGGGGGGGCTTACAGACCCAGTACTTC. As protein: CSVRGGLQTQYF.

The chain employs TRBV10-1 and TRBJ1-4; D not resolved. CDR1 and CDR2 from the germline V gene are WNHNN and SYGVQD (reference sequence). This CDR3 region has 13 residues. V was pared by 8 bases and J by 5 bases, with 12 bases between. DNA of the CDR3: TGCGCCAGCCAGGAACGGGAAAATGAAAAACTGTTTTTT. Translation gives CASQERENEKLFF.

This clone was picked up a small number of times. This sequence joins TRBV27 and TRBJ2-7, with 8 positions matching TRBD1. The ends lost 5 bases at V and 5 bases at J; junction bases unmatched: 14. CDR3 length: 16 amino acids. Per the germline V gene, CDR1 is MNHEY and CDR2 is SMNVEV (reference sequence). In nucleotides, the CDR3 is TGTGCCAGCAGTCATGACCCGTGGACAGGGTTGAACGAGCAGTACTTC. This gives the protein CASSHDPWTGLNEQYF.

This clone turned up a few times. DNA for the CDR3: TGTGCCAGCAGCCCCCTAGACTCTGATACGCAGTATTTT. Translation gives CASSPLDSDTQYF. The chain uses TRBV14 and TRBJ2-3; D is ambiguous. Germline lookup yields CDR1 SGHDN and CDR2 FVKESK. The CDR3 spans 13 residues. V shed 4 bases and J shed 6 bases, with 11 bases lying between them.

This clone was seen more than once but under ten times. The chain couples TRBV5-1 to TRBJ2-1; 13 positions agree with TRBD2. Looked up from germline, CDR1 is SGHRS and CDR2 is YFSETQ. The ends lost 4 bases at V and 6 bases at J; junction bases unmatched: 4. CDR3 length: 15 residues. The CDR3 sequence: CASSHTSGGANEQFF. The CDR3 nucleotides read TGCGCCAGCAGCCACACTAGCGGGGGGGCCAATGAGCAGTTCTTC.

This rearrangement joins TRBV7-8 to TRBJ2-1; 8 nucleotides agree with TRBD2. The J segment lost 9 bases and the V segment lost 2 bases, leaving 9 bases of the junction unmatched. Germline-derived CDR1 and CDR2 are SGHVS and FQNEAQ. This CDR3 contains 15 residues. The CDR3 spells CASSLLAGMYGEQFF. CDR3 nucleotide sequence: TGTGCCAGCAGCTTACTAGCGGGCATGTACGGTGAGCAGTTCTTC.

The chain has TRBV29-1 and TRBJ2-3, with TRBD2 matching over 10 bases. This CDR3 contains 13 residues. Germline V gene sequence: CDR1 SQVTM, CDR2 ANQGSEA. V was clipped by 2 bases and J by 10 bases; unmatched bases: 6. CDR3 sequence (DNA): TGCAGCGTTGAAAAAGAACTAGCGGGGTCGCAGTATTTT. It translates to CSVEKELAGSQYF.

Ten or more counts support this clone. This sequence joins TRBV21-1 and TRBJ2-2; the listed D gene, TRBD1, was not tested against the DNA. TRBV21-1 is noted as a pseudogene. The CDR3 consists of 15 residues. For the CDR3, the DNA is TGTGCCAGCAGCAGAGACAATTCGAACACCGGGGAGCTGTTTTTT. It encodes CASSRDNSNTGELFF.

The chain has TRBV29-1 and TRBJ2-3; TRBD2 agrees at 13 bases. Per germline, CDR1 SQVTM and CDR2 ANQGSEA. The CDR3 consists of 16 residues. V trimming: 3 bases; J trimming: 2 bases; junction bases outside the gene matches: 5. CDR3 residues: CSVEVLAGGYTDTQYF. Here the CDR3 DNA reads TGCAGCGTTGAGGTACTAGCGGGGGGGTACACAGATACGCAGTATTTT.

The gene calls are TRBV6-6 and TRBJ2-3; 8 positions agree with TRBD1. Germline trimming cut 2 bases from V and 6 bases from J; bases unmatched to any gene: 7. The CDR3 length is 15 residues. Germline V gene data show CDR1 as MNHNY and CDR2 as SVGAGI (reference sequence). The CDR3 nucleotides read TGTGCCAGCAGTTACGGACAGGGAGATGGTGATACGCAGTATTTT. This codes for CASSYGQGDGDTQYF.

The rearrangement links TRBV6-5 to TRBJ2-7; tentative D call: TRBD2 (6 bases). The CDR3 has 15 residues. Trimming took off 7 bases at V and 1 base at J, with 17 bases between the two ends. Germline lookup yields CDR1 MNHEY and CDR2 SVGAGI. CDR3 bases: TGTGCCAGCACCCGGGGGTCGGAGGTATCCTACGAGCAGTACTTC. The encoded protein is CASTRGSEVSYEQYF.

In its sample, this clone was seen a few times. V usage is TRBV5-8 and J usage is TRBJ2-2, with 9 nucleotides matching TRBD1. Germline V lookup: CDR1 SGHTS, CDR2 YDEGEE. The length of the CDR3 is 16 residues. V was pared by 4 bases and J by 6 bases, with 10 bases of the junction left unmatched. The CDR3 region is CASSKLPGQGAGELFF. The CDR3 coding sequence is TGTGCCAGCAGCAAATTGCCGGGACAGGGAGCCGGGGAGCTGTTTTTT.

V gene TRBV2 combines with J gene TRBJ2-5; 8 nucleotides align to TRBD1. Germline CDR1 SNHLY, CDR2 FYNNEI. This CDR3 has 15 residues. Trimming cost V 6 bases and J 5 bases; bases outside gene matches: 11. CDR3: CASSGMGQVGETQYF. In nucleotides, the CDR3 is TGTGCCAGCAGCGGTATGGGACAGGTGGGGGAGACCCAGTACTTC. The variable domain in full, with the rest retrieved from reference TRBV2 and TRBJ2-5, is EPEVTQTPSHQVTQMGQEVILRCVPISNHLYFYWYRQILGQKVEFLVSFYNNEISEKSEIFDDQFSVERPDGSNFTLKIRSTKLEDSAMYFCASSGMGQVGETQYFGPGTRLLVL.

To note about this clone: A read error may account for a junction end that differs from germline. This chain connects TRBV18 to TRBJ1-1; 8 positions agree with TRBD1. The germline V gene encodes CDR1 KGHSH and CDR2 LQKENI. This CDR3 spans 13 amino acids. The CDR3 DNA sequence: TGTGCCAGCTCACCAGTGCAGGGGGCGCCGGGAATCTTT. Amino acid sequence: CASSPVQGAPGIF.

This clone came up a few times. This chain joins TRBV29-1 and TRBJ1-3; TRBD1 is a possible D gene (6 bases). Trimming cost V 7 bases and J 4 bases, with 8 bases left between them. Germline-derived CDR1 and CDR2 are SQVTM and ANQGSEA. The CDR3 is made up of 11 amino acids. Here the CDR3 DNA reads TGCAGCGGGACAGTCGGAAACACCATATATTTT. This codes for CSGTVGNTIYF.

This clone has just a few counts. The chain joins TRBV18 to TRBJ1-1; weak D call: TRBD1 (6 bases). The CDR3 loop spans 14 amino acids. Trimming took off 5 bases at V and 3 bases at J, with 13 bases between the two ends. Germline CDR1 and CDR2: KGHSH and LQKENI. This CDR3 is CASSDQQGYTEAFF. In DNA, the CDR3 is TGTGCCAGCTCAGATCAACAGGGCTACACTGAAGCTTTCTTT.

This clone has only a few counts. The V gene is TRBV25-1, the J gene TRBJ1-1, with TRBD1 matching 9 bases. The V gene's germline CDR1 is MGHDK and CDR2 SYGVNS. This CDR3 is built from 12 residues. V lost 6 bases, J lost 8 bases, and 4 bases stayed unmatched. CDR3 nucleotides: TGTGCCAGCAGAACAGGGGGCAAGGAAGCTTTCTTT. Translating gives CASRTGGKEAFF. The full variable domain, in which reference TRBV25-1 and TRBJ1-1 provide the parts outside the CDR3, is EADIYQTPRYLVIGTGKKITLECSQTMGHDKMYWYQQDPGMELHLIHYSYGVNSTEKGDLSSESTVSRIRTEHFPLTLESARPSHTSQYLCASRTGGKEAFFGQGTRLTVV.

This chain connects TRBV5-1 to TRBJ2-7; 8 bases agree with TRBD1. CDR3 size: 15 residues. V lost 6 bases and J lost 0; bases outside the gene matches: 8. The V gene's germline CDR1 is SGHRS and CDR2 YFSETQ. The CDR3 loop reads CASTRGGQGSYEQYF. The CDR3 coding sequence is TGCGCCAGCACCAGGGGAGGACAGGGCTCCTACGAGCAGTACTTC.

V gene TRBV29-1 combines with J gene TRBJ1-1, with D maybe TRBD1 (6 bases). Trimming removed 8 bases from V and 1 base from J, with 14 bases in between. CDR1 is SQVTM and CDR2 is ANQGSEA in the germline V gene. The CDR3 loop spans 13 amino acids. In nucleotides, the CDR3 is TGCAGCATCCCAGTACAGGGGAACACTGAAGCTTTCTTT. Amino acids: CSIPVQGNTEAFF.

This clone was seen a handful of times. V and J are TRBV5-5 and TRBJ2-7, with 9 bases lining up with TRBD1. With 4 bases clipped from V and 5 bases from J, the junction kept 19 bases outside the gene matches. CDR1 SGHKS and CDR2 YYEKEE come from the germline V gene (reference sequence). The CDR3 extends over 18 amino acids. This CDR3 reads CASSRILRDRVLSNEQYF. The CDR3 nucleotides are TGTGCCAGCAGCCGCATACTCCGGGACAGGGTTCTTTCGAACGAGCAGTACTTC. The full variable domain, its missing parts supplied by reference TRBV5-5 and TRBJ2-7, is DAGVTQSPTHLIKTRGQQVTLRCSPISGHKSVSWYQQVLGQGPQFIFQYYEKEERGRGNFPDRFSARQFPNYSSELNVNALLLGDSALYLCASSRILRDRVLSNEQYFGPGTRLTVT.